These T cell receptor beta chains were read from a single sample in a study of T cell repertoires in cytomegalovirus infection. TCRdb ran MiXCR on the reads and lists one entry per CDR3 protein. The sample shows about 130,000 distinct CDR3 sequences, roughly 8.2% of them seen only once. Material: PBMCs. These receptor sequences come from a human donor in good health (CMV status not recorded). Some clones in this sample may be carry-over from other donors' samples. Each CDR3 is given with its conserved first and last residue. The listing skips clone size in some rows; elsewhere it reads once, few, many or a size class.

v_call,clone_size,cdr3_length,cdr3_aa
TRBV5-5,many,15,CASSGGPGRREKLFF
TRBV28,many,15,CASSPRAGIIVSLHF
TRBV12-3/TRBV12-4,many,14,CASRIPRGTGELFF
TRBV7-9,many,16,CASRTNQGLGAYEQYF
TRBV7-2,many,18,CASSQTSGSLGSFHEQYF
TRBV12-3/TRBV12-4,many,13,CASSFTGGYEQYF
TRBV19,few,15,CASSLMGQGQAEAFF
TRBV7-9,many,14,CASSSPGQKETQYF
TRBV28,few,13,CASNTGPLYGYTF
TRBV7-2,many,14,CASRTSGVKSEQYF
TRBV2,many,14,CASSELRGDTEAFF
TRBV7-2,many,14,CASSPPTSGNTIYF
TRBV7-2,many,11,CASSFSSEAFF
TRBV7-9,NA,13,CASSHPEPFPQYF
TRBV29-1,NA,12,CSVEYSGNTIYF
TRBV5-4,many,15,CASSLWDRGIDEQYF
TRBV20-1,NA,14,CSASDRGIGEKLFF
TRBV29-1,few,12,CSVVGGGTEAFF
TRBV28,many,16,CASSPSGEILTETQYF
TRBV3-1,NA,20,CASSRGVTSGGAKSYNEQFF